This TCR beta chain was sequenced for a study of cytomegalovirus exposure and HLA in healthy donors. The overall study: Falling in the Caucasian-associated ancestry cluster were approximately 86% of approximately 410 genotyped donors.

Study outcomes and limitations: Later analysis identified several of the most significant clusters that appeared linked to common viral pathogens.

Both 60 Vbeta primers and 13 Jbeta primers went into the PCR. The protocol was immunoSEQ multiplex PCR, while the TCRdb copy is restricted to in-frame clones and leaves out a portion. The sample holds around 190,000 clones, approximately 80% seen once. The CDR3 contains 15 residues. From germline, CDR1 is MNHEY and CDR2 SVGAGI. The junction had 10 bases not matched to a gene; V was cut back by 5 bases and J by 3 bases. As for this clone: Its antigen is not known.

This rearrangement joins TRBV6-5 to TRBJ2-7, with 7 bases that match TRBD1. The sequence was collected from a woman between 50 and 59 years old in good health and CMV-seronegative. What was sequenced was PBMCs. Here the CDR3 reads CASSRGQPFFYEQYF. In nucleotides, the CDR3 is TGTGCCAGCAGTAGGGGACAGCCTTTTTTCTACGAGCAGTACTTC.